This TCR beta chain stems from a study of cytomegalovirus exposure and HLA in healthy donors. Study findings and constraints: Overall, under 200 TCR beta chains were annotated as cytomegalovirus-associated. Most TCRs appeared rarely, but some public TCRs recurred in many donors. A subsequent analysis found that TCR clusters from the first cohort also tended to co-occur in the 110 or so validation repertoires, with about 94% of cluster scores above 0.

This CDR3 has 15 amino acids. After removal of 3 bases from V and 1 base from J, the junction contained 2 bases not matched to a gene. Looked up from germline, CDR1 is SNHLY and CDR2 is FYNNEI. This clone was picked up one time. Its antigen is unknown. Only in-frame clones appear in the TCRdb table, and some are missing; sequencing was by immunoSEQ multiplex PCR. The sample shows around 220,000 clones, just over 85% of them seen only once. What was sequenced was PBMCs. This sequence originates from a young woman in good health and CMV-seronegative. J is TRBJ2-3 and V is TRBV2, with TRBD1 matching over 9 bases. In DNA form, the CDR3 reads TGTGCCAGCAGTGAGAGGACAGGGGGCACAGATACGCAGTATTTT. It codes for CASSERTGGTDTQYF.